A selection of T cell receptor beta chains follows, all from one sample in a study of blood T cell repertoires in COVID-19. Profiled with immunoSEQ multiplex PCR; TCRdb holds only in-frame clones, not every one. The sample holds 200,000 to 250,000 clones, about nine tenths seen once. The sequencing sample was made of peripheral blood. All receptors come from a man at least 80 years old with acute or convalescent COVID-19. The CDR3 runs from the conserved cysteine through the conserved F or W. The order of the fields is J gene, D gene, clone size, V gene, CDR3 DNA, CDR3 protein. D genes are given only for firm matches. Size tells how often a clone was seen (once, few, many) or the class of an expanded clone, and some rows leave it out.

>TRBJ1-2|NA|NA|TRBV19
TGTGCCAGTAGTCTCAGGACTAACTATGGCTACACCTTC
CASSLRTNYGYTF
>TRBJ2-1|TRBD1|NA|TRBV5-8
TGTGCCAGCAGCTTGGCACCAGACAGGGTACTTTATCCGTTCTTC
CASSLAPDRVLYPFF
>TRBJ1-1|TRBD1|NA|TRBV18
TGTGCCAGCTCAGCGACAGGGCGAGGGTCGACCACTGAAGCTTTCTTT
CASSATGRGSTTEAFF
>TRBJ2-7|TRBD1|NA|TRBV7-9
TGTGCCAGCAGCTTATTTGGCAGGGGGCACGAGCAGTACTTC
CASSLFGRGHEQYF
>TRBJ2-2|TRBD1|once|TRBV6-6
TGTGCCAGCTACAGGGGCACCGGGGAGCTGTTTTTT
CASYRGTGELFF
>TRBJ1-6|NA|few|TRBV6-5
TGTGCCAGCAGTTTACAGCAAAATTCACCCCTCCACTTT
CASSLQQNSPLHF
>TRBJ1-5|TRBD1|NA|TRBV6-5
TGTGCCAGCAGTTACTCAGGACAGGGTCATCAGCCCCAGCATTTT
CASSYSGQGHQPQHF
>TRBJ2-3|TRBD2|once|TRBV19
TGTGCCAGTACCCCGGGAGGTGTTTACCCAGATACGCAGTATTTT
CASTPGGVYPDTQYF
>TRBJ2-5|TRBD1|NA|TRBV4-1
TGCGCCAGCAGCCCGGGACAGGGATTTACCCAGTACTTC
CASSPGQGFTQYF
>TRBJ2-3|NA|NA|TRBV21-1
TGTGCCAGCAGCAAGATCCCAGCGGGAGGTCGGGGTTATAGCACAGATACGCAGTATTTT
CASSKIPAGGRGYSTDTQYF
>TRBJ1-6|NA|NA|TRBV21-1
TGTGCCAGCAGCAAAGAGAGGGCAGGGCCTTCGGGGGATAATTCACCCCTCCACTTT
CASSKERAGPSGDNSPLHF